This T cell receptor (beta chain) is from a study of T-cell memory formation after mild COVID-19. Overall study findings and caveats: CD4+ clones that contracted lay mainly in CM and EM; CD8+ ones lay in EMRA.

TCRdb itself ran the 5' RACE reads through MiXCR, one entry per CDR3 protein. The repertoire holds 100,000 to 150,000 distinct CDR3 sequences, about 6% seen once, with over 2% in the top ten. Turning to this clonotype: Its antigen is unknown.

The V and J ends lost 7 bases and 6 bases, in that order; junction bases with no gene match: 6. CDR1 is DFQATT, CDR2 SNEGSKA, per germline (reference sequence). The CDR3 loop spans 13 amino acids. The rearrangement links TRBV20-1 to TRBJ1-6; TRBD1 matches at 7 bases. The sample consisted of PBMCs or a T cell subset sorted from them (not recorded which). The sequence was obtained from an adult woman who had mild COVID-19 (a few samples of this study predate the infection). Cell type and time point are not known. CDR3 nucleotides: TGCAGTGGCACGGGACAGCTTAATTCACCCCTCCACTTT. As protein: CSGTGQLNSPLHF.